This TCR beta chain was retrieved from a study of T cell repertoires in cytomegalovirus infection. This CDR3 contains 13 residues. V lost 10 bases and J 6 bases, leaving 15 bases between the germline ends. Germline V gives CDR1 MNHEY, CDR2 SVGEGT. This clonotype was counted at least ten times. MiXCR was run by TCRdb on the reads, yielding one entry per CDR3 protein. Here the sample spans some 220,000 distinct CDR3 sequences, 6.5% being singletons. The rearrangement links TRBV6-2 or TRBV6-3 to TRBJ2-2; D is perhaps TRBD2 (5 bases). The sequenced material came from PBMCs. This sequence originates from a human donor in good health (CMV status not recorded). Some clones in this sample may be carry-over from other donors' samples. The CDR3 here is CATALPGSGELFF. Here the CDR3 DNA reads TGTGCCACAGCCTTACCGGGATCCGGGGAGCTGTTTTTT.